The next 10 T cell receptor beta chains were all read from a single sample in a study of lymphopenia after photon versus proton radiotherapy. The repertoire was sequenced with immunoSEQ multiplex PCR; TCRdb's copy has only in-frame clones and lacks some. This sample has about 26,000 clones; more than 80% occur once, and the top ten carry roughly 5.2%. This specimen was peripheral blood, taken from a patient treated with photon-based radiotherapy. All receptors derive from a man aged 30 to 45 with gastric cancer.

V and J are TRBV19 and TRBJ2-2; 16 bases are a match to TRBD2. Germline V gene data show CDR1 as LNHDA and CDR2 as SQIVND (reference sequence). The V gene end was trimmed by 4 bases and the J gene end by 3 bases; junction bases not matched to a gene: 5. The CDR3 has 18 residues. In DNA, the CDR3 is TGTGCCAGTAGTACGGGACTAGCGGGAGGGCCGGACACCGGGGAGCTGTTTTTT. It translates to CASSTGLAGGPDTGELFF.

This chain joins TRBV5-1 and TRBJ2-7; D remains unclear. CDR3 length: 15 amino acids. With 4 bases removed from V and 0 bases from J, the gap between germline ends came to 14 bases. Germline V gene lookup returns CDR1 SGHRS and CDR2 YFSETQ. CDR3 in DNA: TGCGCCAGCAGCCTACGGGCGGCCATCTCCTACGAGCAGTACTTC. Its translation: CASSLRAAISYEQYF.

The chain combines TRBV11-1 with TRBJ2-6; no clear D gene. Germline lookup yields CDR1 SGHAT and CDR2 FQDESV (reference sequence). The CDR3 has 16 residues. Trimming removed 5 bases at V and 0 bases at J, with 11 bases between. The CDR3 region has the DNA TGTGCCAGCAGCGTCTTGCCGAGCTCTGGGGCCAACGTCCTGACTTTC. Translation gives CASSVLPSSGANVLTF.

This chain links TRBV10-3 with TRBJ1-1, with D perhaps matching TRBD1 (6 bases). There are 11 residues in the CDR3. CDR1 and CDR2 from the germline V gene are ENHRY and SYGVKD. V was cut by 9 bases and J by 4 bases, with 9 bases left in between. The CDR3 reads CAIRGGTEAFF. The DNA for the CDR3 is TGTGCCATTCGAGGGGGCACTGAAGCTTTCTTT.

The chain combines TRBV5-4 with TRBJ2-7, with D unresolved. The CDR3 totals 13 residues. The V gene's germline CDR1 is SGHNT and CDR2 YYREEE (reference sequence). V was clipped by 4 bases and J by 5 bases, with 13 bases between them. CDR3 bases: TGTGCCAGCAGCCATTCACGTTTCAACGAGCAGTACTTC. It translates to CASSHSRFNEQYF.

This clone was found a few times. The V call is TRBV27, the J call TRBJ1-1, with D maybe TRBD1 (5 bases). There are 18 residues in the CDR3. With 3 bases removed from V and 0 bases from J, the gap between germline ends came to 20 bases. CDR1 and CDR2 (germline): MNHEY, SMNVEV (reference sequence). The CDR3 sequence is CASSLFSWTNPMNTEAFF. The CDR3 DNA is TGTGCCAGCAGTTTGTTTTCTTGGACAAATCCCATGAACACTGAAGCTTTCTTT.

The genes are TRBV7-3 and TRBJ2-1; TRBD2 might be the D (5 bases). The CDR3 contains 17 residues. Looked up from germline, CDR1 is SGHTA and CDR2 is FQGTGA. Trimming removed 2 bases from V and 6 bases from J, with 20 bases in between. The CDR3 spells CASSLGSLATGINEQFF. The CDR3 nucleotides read TGTGCCAGCAGCTTAGGCAGTCTAGCAACGGGCATCAATGAGCAGTTCTTC.

CDR3 region: CASSPGEGQVGDTQYF. CDR3 nucleotide sequence: TGTGCCAGCAGCCCGGGAGAAGGGCAAGTAGGAGATACGCAGTATTTT. The V gene is TRBV14, the J gene TRBJ2-3; the D gene is possibly TRBD2 (6 bases). This CDR3 has 16 residues. CDR1 and CDR2 from the germline V gene are SGHDN and FVKESK. Trimming removed 4 bases at V and 5 bases at J, with 19 bases between.

The rearrangement links TRBV5-1 to TRBJ2-7; 8 bases map to TRBD1. CDR1 is SGHRS and CDR2 is YFSETQ in the germline V gene. The CDR3 has 15 residues. V gave up 4 bases and J gave up 1 base; unmatched junction bases: 7. The CDR3 protein is CASSKTGQGSYEQYF. The CDR3 nucleotides are TGCGCCAGCAGCAAAACAGGACAGGGTTCCTACGAGCAGTACTTC.

This rearrangement joins TRBV9 to TRBJ1-1; D is unclear. Per the germline V gene, CDR1 is SGDLS and CDR2 is YYNGEE. The V and J ends lost 3 bases and 1 base respectively, with 7 bases between them. The CDR3 length is 13 residues. The CDR3 region is CASSGSGNTEAFF. The CDR3 DNA is TGTGCCAGCAGCGGGAGCGGGAACACTGAAGCTTTCTTT.